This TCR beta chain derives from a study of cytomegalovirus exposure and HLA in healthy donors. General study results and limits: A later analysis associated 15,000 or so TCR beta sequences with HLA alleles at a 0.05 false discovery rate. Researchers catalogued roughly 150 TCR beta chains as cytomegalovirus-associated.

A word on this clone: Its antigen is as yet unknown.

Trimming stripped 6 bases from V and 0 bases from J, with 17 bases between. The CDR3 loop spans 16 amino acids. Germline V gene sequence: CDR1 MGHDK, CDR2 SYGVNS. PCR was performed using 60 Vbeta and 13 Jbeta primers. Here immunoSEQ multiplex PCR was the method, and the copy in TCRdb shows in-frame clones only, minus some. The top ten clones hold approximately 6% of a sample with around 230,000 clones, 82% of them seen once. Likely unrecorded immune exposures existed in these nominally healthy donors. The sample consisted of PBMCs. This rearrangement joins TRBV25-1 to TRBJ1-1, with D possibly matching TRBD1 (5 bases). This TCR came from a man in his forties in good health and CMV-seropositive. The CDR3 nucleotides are TGTGCCAGCAGCAATCATCACGGGGGAATGAACACTGAAGCTTTCTTT. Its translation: CASSNHHGGMNTEAFF. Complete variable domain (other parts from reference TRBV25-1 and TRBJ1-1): EADIYQTPRYLVIGTGKKITLECSQTMGHDKMYWYQQDPGMELHLIHYSYGVNSTEKGDLSSESTVSRIRTEHFPLTLESARPSHTSQYLCASSNHHGGMNTEAFFGQGTRLTVV.